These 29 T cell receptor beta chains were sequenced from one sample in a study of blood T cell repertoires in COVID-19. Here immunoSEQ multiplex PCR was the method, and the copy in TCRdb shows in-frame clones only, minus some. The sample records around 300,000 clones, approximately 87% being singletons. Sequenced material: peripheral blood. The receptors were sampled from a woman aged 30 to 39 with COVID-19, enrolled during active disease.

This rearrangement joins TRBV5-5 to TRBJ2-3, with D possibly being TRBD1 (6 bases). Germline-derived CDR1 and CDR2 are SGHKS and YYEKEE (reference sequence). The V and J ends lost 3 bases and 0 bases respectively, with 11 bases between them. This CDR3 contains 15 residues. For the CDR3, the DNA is TGTGCCAGCAGCTCCGGGACAAGCAGCACAGATACGCAGTATTTT. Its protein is CASSSGTSSTDTQYF.

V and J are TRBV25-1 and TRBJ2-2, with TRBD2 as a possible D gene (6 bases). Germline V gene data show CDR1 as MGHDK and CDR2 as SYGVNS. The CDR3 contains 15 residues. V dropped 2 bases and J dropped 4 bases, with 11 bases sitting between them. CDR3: CASSEGGKGTGELFF. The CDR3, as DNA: TGTGCCAGCAGTGAAGGCGGGAAGGGCACCGGGGAGCTGTTTTTT. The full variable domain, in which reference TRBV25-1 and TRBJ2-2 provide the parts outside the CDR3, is EADIYQTPRYLVIGTGKKITLECSQTMGHDKMYWYQQDPGMELHLIHYSYGVNSTEKGDLSSESTVSRIRTEHFPLTLESARPSHTSQYLCASSEGGKGTGELFFGEGSRLTVL.

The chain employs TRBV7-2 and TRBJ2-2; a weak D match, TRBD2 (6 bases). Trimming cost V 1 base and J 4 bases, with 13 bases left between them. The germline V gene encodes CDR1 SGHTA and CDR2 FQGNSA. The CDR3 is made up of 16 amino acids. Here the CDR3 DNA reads TGTGCCAGCAGCTTAGTTCCGGGAGCGGTCACCGGGGAGCTGTTTTTT. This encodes CASSLVPGAVTGELFF.

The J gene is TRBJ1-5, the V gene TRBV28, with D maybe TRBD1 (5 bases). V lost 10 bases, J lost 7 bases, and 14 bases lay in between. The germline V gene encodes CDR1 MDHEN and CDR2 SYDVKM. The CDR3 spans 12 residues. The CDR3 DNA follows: TGTGCCACCGCGGGGCAGCGCCAGCCCCAGCATTTT. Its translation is CATAGQRQPQHF. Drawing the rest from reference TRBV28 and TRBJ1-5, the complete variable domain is DVKVTQSSRYLVKRTGEKVFLECVQDMDHENMFWYRQDPGLGLRLIYFSYDVKMKEKGDIPEGYSVSREKKERFSLILESASTNQTSMYLCATAGQRQPQHFGDGTRLSIL.

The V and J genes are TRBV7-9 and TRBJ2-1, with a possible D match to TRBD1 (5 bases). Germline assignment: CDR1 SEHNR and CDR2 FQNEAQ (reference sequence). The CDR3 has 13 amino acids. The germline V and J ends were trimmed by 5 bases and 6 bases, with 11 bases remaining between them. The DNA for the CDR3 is TGTGCCAGCAGCCCAGGGCTCTTCAATGAGCAGTTCTTC. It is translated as CASSPGLFNEQFF.

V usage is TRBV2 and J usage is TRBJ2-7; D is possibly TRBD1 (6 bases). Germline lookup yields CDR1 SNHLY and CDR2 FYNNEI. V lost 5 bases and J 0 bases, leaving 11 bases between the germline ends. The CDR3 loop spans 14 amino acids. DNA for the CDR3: TGTGCCAGCAGTATCAGGGGTAGCTCCTACGAGCAGTACTTC. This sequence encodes CASSIRGSSYEQYF.

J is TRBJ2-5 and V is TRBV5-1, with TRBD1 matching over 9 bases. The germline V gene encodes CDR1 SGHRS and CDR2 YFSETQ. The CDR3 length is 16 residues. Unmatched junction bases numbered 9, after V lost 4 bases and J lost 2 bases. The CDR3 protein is CASSKSPGQGQETQYF. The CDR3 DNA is TGCGCCAGCAGCAAATCCCCGGGACAGGGTCAAGAGACCCAGTACTTC.

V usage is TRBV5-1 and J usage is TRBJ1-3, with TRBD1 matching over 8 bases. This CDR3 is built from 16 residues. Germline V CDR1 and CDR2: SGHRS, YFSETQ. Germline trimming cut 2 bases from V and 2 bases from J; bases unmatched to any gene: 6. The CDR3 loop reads CASSFLSTGAGNTIYF. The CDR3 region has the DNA TGCGCCAGCAGCTTCCTTTCGACAGGGGCTGGAAACACCATATATTTT.

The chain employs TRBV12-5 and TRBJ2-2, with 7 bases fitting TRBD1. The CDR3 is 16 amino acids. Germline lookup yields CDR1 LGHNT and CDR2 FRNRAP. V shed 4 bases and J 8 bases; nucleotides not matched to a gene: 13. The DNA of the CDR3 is TGTGCTAGTGGTTCCACAGGGGAGTTAGGATCGGGGGAGCTGTTTTTT. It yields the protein CASGSTGELGSGELFF.

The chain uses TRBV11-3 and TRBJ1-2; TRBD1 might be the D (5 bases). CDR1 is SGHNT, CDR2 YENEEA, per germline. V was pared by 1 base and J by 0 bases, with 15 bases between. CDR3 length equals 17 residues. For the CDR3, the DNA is TGTGCCAGCAGCTTAGGGTTAACGACAGCACCTAACTATGGCTACACCTTC. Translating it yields CASSLGLTTAPNYGYTF. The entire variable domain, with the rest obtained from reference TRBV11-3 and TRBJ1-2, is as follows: EAGVVQSPRYKIIEKKQPVAFWCNPISGHNTLYWYLQNLGQGPELLIRYENEEAVDDSQLPKDRFSAERLKGVDSTLKIQPAELGDSAVYLCASSLGLTTAPNYGYTFGSGTRLTVV.

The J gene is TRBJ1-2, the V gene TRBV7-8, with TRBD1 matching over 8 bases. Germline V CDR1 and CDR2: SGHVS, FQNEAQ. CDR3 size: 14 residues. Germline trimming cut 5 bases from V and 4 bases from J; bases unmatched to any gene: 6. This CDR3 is CASSVSDRVYGYTF. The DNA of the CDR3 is TGTGCCAGCAGCGTTTCGGACAGGGTCTATGGCTACACCTTC.

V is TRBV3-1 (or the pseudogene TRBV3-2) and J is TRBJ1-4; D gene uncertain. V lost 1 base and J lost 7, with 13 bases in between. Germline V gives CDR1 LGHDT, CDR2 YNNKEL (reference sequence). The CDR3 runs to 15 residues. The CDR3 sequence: CASSQGWAAGEKLFF. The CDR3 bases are TGTGCCAGCAGCCAAGGATGGGCTGCGGGTGAAAAACTGTTTTTT.

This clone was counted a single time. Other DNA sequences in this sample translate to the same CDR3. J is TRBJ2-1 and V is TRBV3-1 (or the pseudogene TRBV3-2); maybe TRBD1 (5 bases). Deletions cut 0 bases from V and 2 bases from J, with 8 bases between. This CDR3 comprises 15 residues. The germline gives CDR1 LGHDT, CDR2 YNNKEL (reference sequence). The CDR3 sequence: CASSQDTGTYNEQFF. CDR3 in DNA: TGTGCCAGCAGCCAAGATACAGGCACCTACAATGAGCAGTTCTTC.

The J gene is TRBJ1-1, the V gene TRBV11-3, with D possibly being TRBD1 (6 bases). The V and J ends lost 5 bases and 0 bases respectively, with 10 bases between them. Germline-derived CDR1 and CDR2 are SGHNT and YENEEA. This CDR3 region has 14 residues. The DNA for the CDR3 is TGTGCCAGCAGCCCGGACAGTATGAACACTGAAGCTTTCTTT. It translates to CASSPDSMNTEAFF.

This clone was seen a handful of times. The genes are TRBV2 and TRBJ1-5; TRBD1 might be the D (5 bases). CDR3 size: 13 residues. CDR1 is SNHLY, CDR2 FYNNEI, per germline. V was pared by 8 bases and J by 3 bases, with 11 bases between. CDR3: CASVAGSNQPQHF. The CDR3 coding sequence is TGTGCCAGCGTTGCAGGGTCCAATCAGCCCCAGCATTTT.

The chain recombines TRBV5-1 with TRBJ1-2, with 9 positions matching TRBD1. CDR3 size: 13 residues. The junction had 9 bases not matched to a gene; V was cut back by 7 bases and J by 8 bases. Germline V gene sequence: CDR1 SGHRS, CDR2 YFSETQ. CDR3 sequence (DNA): TGCGCCAGCGGCCCGAGGACAGGGGAGGGCTACACCTTC. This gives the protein CASGPRTGEGYTF. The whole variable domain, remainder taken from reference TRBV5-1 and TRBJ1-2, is KAGVTQTPRYLIKTRGQQVTLSCSPISGHRSVSWYQQTPGQGLQFLFEYFSETQRNKGNFPGRFSGRQFSNSRSEMNVSTLELGDSALYLCASGPRTGEGYTFGSGTRLTVV.

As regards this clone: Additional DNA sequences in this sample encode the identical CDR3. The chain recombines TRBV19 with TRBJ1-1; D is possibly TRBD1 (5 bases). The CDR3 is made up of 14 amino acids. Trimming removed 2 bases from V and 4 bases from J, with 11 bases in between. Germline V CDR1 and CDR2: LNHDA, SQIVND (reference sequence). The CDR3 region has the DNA TGTGCCAGTAGTATACAGGGAAGGGGCACTGAAGCTTTCTTT. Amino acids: CASSIQGRGTEAFF.

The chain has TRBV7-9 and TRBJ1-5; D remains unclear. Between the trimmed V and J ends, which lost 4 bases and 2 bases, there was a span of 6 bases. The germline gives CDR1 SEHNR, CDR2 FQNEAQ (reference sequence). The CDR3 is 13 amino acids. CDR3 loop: CASSSLGNQPQHF. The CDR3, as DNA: TGTGCCAGCAGCTCTCTTGGCAATCAGCCCCAGCATTTT.

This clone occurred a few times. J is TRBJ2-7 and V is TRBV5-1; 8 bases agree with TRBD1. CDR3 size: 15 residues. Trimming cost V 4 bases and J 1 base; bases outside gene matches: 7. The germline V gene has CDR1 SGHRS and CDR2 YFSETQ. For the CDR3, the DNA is TGCGCCAGCAGCCCTACGGACAGGGCGTCCTACGAGCAGTACTTC. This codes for CASSPTDRASYEQYF.

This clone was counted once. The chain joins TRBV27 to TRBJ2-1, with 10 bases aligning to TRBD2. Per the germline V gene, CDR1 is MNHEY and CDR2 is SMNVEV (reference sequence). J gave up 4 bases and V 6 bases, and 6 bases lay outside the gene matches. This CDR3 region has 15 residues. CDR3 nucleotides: TGTGCCAGCAGGACCGGGACTAGCGAATACAATGAGCAGTTCTTC. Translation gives CASRTGTSEYNEQFF.

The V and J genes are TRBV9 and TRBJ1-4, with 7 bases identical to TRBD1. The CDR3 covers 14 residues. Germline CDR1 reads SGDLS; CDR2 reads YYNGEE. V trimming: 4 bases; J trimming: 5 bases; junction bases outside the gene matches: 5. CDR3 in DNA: TGTGCCAGCAGCAAACAGACAGGGAATGAAAAACTGTTTTTT. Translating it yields CASSKQTGNEKLFF.

For the CDR3, the DNA is TGTGCCAGCAGCTTAGTGGTCCTAGTTACCTACAATGAGCAGTTCTTC. Translating it yields CASSLVVLVTYNEQFF. This chain uses TRBV7-2 with TRBJ2-1; D is ambiguous. CDR1 is SGHTA and CDR2 is FQGNSA in the germline V gene. The CDR3 length is 16 residues. Trimming took off 1 base at V and 2 bases at J, with 12 bases between the two ends.

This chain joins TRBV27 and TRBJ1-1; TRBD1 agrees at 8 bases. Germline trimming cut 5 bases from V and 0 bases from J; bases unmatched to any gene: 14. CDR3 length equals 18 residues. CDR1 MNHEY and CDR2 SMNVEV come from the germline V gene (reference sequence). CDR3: CASSPASDRVGLNTEAFF. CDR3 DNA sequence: TGTGCCAGCAGTCCCGCCTCGGACAGGGTGGGATTGAACACTGAAGCTTTCTTT.

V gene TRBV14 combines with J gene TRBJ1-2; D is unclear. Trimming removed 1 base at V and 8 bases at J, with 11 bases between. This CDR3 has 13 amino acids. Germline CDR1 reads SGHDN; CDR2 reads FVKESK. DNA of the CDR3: TGTGCCAGCAGCCAAGTCCGGGGTCACGGCTACACCTTC. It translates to CASSQVRGHGYTF.

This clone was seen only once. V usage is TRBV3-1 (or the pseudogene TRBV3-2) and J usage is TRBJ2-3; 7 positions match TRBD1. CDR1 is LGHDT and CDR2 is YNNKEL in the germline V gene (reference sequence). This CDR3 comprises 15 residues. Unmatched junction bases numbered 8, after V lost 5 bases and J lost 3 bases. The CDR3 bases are TGTGCCAGCAGCTATGGGAACAGGGGAACAGATACGCAGTATTTT. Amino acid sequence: CASSYGNRGTDTQYF.

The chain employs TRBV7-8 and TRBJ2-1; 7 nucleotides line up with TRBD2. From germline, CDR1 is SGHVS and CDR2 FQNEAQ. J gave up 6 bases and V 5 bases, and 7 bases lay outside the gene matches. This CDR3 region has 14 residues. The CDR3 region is CASSGDYPINEQFF. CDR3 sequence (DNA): TGTGCCAGCAGCGGGGACTATCCTATCAATGAGCAGTTCTTC.

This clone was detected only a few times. The CDR3: CASSYGTVVDTEAFF. Here the CDR3 DNA reads TGTGCCAGCAGTTACGGGACAGTGGTGGACACTGAAGCTTTCTTT. V is TRBV2 and J is TRBJ1-1, with 7 bases matching TRBD1. V shed 5 bases and J 3 bases; nucleotides not matched to a gene: 9. The CDR3 runs to 15 residues. Germline loops: CDR1 SNHLY, CDR2 FYNNEI.

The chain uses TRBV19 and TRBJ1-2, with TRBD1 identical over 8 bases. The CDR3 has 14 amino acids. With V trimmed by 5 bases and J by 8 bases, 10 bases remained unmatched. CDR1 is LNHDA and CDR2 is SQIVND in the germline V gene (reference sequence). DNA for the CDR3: TGTGCCAGTAGTCCCCAACGGACAGGGAGAGGCTACACCTTC. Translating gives CASSPQRTGRGYTF. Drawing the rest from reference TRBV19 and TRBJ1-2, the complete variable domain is DGGITQSPKYLFRKEGQNVTLSCEQNLNHDAMYWYRQDPGQGLRLIYYSQIVNDFQKGDIAEGYSVSREKKESFPLTVTSAQKNPTAFYLCASSPQRTGRGYTFGSGTRLTVV.

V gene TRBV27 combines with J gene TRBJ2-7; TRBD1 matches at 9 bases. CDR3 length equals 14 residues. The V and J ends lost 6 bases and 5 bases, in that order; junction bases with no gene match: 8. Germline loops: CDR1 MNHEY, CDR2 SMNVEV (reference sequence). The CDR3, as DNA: TGTGCCAGCAGCCCCGGGACAGGGAACCACGAGCAGTACTTC. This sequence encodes CASSPGTGNHEQYF.